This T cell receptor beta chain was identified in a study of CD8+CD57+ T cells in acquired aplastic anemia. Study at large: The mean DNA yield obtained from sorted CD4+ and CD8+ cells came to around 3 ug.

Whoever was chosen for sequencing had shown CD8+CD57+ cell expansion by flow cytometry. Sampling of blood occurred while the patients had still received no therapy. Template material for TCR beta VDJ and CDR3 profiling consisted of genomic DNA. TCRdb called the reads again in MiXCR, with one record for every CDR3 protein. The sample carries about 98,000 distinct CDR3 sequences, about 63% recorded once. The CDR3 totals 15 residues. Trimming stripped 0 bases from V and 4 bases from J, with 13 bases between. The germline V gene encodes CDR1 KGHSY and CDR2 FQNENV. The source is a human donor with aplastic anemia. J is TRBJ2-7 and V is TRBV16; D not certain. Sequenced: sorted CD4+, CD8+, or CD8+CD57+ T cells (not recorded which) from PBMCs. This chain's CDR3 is CASSQSHSPSYEQYF. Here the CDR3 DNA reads TGTGCCAGCAGCCAATCGCACAGTCCATCATACGAGCAGTACTTC.